Reported below is one T cell receptor (beta chain). What it recognizes is unknown. This CDR3 spans 16 amino acids. Germline values: CDR1 SQVTM, CDR2 ANQGSEA. Trimming pared 4 bases from V and 0 bases from J, leaving 16 bases between. These data are taken from a study of identical twins. Findings and limits, study-wide: Out-of-frame TCR alpha sharing observed in monozygotic twins exceeded model estimates. Carriage of fewer insertions was seen in abundant cord blood beta clonotypes, whereas memory repertoires showed none. Without tracking the same donors, conclusions rested on cross-sectional statistical analysis.

Each CDR3 protein is one row after TCRdb ran MiXCR on the 5' RACE reads. The table has approximately 500,000 distinct CDR3 sequences, roughly 15% seen once. These data were likewise used in another study, on yellow fever vaccine responses in identical twins.

The receptor comes from a woman between 18 and 29 years old in good health. V and J are TRBV29-1 and TRBJ2-1; TRBD2 might be the D (5 bases). The sequenced material came from CD4+ T cells sorted from blood. The CDR3 loop is CSVVIEEGSSYNEQFF. The CDR3 nucleotides are TGCAGCGTTGTAATCGAAGAAGGGAGCTCCTACAATGAGCAGTTCTTC.